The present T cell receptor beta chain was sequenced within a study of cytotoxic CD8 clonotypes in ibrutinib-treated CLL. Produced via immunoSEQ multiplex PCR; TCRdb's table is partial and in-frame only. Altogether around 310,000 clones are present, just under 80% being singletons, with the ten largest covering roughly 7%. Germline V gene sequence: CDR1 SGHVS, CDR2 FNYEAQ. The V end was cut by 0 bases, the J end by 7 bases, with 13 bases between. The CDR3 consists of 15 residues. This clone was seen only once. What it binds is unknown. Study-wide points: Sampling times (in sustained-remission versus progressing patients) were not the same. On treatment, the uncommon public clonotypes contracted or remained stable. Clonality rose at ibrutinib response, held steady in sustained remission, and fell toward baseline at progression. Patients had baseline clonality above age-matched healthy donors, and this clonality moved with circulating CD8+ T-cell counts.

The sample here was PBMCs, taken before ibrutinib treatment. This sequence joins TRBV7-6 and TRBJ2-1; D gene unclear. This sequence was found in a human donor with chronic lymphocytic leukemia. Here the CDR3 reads CASSLAGPVGNEQFF. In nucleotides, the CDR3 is TGTGCCAGCAGCTTAGCGGGTCCCGTGGGGAATGAGCAGTTCTTC.